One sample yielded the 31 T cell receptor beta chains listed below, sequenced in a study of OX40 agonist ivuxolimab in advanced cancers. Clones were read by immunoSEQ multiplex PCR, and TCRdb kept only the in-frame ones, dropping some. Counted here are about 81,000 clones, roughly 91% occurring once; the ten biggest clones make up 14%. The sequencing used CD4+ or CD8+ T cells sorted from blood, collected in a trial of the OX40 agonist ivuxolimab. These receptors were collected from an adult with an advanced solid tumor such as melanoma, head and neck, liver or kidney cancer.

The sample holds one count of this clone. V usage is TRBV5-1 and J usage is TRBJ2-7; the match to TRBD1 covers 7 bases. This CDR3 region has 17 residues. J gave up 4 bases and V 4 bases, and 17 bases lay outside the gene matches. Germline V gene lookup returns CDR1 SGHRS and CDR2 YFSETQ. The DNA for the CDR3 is TGCGCCAGCAGCCCAACAGGGGCAAACGGCTATGAGTACGAGCAGTACTTC. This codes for CASSPTGANGYEYEQYF.

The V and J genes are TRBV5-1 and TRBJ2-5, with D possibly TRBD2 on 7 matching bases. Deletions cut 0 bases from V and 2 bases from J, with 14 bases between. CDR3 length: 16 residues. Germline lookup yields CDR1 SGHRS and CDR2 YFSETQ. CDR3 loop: CASSLGAGAIQETQYF. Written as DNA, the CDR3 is TGCGCCAGCAGCTTGGGGGCGGGGGCGATTCAAGAGACCCAGTACTTC.

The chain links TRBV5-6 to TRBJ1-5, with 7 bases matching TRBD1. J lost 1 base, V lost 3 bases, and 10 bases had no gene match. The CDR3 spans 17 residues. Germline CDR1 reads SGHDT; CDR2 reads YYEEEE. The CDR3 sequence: CASSSLAGGTSNQPQHF. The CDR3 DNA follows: TGTGCCAGCAGCTCCTTGGCAGGGGGAACGAGCAATCAGCCCCAGCATTTT.

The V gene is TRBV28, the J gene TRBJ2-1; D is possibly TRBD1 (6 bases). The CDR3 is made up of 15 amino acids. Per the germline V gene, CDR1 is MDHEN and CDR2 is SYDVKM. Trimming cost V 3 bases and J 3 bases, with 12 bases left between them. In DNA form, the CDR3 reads TGTGCCAGCAGTTTGGTAGGACAGAACTACAATGAGCAGTTCTTC. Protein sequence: CASSLVGQNYNEQFF.

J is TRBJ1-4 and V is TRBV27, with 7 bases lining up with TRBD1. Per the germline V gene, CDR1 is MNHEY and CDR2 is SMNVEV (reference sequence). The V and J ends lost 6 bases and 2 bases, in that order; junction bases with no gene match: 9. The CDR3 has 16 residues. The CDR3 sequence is CASSHTGVWTNEKLFF. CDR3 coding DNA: TGTGCCAGCAGCCATACAGGGGTGTGGACTAATGAAAAACTGTTTTTT.

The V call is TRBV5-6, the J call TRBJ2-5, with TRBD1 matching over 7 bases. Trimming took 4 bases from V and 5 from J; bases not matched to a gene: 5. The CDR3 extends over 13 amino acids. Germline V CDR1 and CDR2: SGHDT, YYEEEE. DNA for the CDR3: TGTGCCAGCAGCCCAGGGGGTCAGGAGACCCAGTACTTC. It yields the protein CASSPGGQETQYF. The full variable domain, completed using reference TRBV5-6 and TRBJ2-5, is DAGVTQSPTHLIKTRGQQVTLRCSPKSGHDTVSWYQQALGQGPQFIFQYYEEEERQRGNFPDRFSGHQFPNYSSELNVNALLLGDSALYLCASSPGGQETQYFGPGTRLLVL.

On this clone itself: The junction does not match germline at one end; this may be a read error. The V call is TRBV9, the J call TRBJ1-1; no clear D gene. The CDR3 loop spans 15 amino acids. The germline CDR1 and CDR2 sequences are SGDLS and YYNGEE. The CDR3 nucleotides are TGTGCCAGCAGAGTAGCCGCGCAAATGAACACTGAAGCTTTCTTT. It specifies CASRVAAQMNTEAFF.

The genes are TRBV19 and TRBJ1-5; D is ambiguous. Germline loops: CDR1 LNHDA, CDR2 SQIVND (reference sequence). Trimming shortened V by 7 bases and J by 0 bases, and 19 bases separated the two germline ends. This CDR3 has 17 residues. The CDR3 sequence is CASTTSIVRNSNQPQHF. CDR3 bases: TGTGCCAGTACCACAAGCATAGTTCGTAATAGCAATCAGCCCCAGCATTTT.

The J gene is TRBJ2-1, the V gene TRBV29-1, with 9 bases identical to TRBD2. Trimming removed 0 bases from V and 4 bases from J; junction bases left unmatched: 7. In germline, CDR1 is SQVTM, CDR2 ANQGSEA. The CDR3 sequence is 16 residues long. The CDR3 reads CSVEEGRAGGYNEQFF. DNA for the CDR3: TGCAGCGTTGAAGAAGGTCGAGCGGGGGGTTACAATGAGCAGTTCTTC.

DNA of the CDR3: TGTGCCAGCAGCGGGACAGGGGCCCACGAGCAGTACTTC. Protein: CASSGTGAHEQYF. The V call is TRBV5-6, the J call TRBJ2-7, with TRBD1 identical over 10 bases. Germline V gives CDR1 SGHDT, CDR2 YYEEEE. With V trimmed by 4 bases and J by 5 bases, 3 bases remained unmatched. This CDR3 is 13 amino acids long.

The chain's CDR3 is CASSFIGTGLNTIYF. The DNA of the CDR3 is TGTGCCAGCAGTTTTATTGGGACAGGGCTAAACACCATATATTTT. The genes are TRBV28 and TRBJ1-3, with TRBD1 identical over 9 bases. CDR1 and CDR2 (germline): MDHEN, SYDVKM. The CDR3 runs to 15 residues. The V gene end was trimmed by 3 bases and the J gene end by 6 bases; junction bases not matched to a gene: 6.

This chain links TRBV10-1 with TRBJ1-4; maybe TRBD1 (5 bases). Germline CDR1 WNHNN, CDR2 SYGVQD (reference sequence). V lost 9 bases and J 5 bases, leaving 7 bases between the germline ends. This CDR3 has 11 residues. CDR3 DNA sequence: TGCGCCAGTGGGGCAAATGAAAAACTGTTTTTT. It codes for CASGANEKLFF.

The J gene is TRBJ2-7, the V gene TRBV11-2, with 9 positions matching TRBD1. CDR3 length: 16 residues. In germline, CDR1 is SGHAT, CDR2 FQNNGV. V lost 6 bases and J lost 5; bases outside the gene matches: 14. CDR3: CASSTTGGVAFDEQYF. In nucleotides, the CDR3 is TGTGCCAGCAGTACGACAGGGGGTGTAGCCTTCGACGAGCAGTACTTC.

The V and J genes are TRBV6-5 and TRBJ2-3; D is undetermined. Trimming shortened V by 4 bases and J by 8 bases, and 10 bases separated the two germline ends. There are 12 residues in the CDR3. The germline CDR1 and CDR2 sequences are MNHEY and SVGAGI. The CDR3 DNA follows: TGTGCCAGCAGTTTCGACCGGGCTACGCAGTATTTT. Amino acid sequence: CASSFDRATQYF.

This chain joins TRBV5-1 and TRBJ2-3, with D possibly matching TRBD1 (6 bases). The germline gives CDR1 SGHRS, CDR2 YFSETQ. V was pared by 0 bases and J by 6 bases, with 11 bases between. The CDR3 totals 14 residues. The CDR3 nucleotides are TGCGCCAGCAGCTTGGCCATGGGGGCGGATACGCAGTATTTT. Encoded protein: CASSLAMGADTQYF.

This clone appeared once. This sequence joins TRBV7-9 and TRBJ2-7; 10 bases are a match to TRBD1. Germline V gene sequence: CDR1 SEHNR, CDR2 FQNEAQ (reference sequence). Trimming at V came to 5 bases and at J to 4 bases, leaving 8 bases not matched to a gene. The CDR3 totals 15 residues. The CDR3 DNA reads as TGTGCCAGCAGCAGCCCCGGGACAGGGGTTTACGAGCAGTACTTC. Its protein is CASSSPGTGVYEQYF.

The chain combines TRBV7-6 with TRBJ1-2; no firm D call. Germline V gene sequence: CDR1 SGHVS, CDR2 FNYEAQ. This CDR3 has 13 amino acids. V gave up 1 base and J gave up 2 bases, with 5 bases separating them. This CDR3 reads CASSLGLNYGYTF. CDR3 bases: TGTGCCAGCAGCTTAGGGTTAAACTATGGCTACACCTTC.

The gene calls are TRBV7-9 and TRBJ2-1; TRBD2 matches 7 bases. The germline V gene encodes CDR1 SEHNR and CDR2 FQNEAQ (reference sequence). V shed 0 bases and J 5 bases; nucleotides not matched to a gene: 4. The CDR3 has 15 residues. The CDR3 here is CASSLALGLDNEQFF. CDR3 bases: TGTGCCAGCAGCTTAGCGCTAGGACTAGACAATGAGCAGTTCTTC.

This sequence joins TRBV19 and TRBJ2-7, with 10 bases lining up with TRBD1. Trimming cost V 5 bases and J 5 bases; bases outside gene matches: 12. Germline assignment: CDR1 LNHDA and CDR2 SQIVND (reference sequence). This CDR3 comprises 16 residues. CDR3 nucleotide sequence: TGTGCCAGTAGTGTGACAACGGGACAGGGGATGAACGAGCAGTACTTC. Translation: CASSVTTGQGMNEQYF.

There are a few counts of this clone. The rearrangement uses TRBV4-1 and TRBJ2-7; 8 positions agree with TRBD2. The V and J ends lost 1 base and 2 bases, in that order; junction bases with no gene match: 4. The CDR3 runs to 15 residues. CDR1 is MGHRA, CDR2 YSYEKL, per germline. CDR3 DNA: TGCGCCAGCAGCCAAGCCAAGCGGGGGCCCTACGAGCAGTACTTC. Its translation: CASSQAKRGPYEQYF.

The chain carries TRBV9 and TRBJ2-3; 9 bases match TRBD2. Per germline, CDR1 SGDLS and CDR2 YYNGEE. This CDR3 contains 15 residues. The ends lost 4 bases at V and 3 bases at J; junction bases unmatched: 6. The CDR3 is CASSTSGLDTDTQYF. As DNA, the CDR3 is TGTGCCAGCAGCACTAGCGGGCTGGATACAGATACGCAGTATTTT.

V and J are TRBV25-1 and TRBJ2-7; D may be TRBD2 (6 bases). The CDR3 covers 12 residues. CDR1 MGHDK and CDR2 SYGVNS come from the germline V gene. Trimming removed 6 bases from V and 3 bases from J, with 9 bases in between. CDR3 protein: CASRDYSYEQYF. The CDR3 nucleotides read TGTGCCAGCAGGGACTATAGCTACGAGCAGTACTTC.

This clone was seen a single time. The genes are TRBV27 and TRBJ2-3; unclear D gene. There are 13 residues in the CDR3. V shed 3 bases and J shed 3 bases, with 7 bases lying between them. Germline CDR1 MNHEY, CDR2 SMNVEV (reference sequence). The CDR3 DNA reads TGTGCCAGCAGTTTCGGGCGGACAGATACGCAGTATTTT. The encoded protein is CASSFGRTDTQYF.

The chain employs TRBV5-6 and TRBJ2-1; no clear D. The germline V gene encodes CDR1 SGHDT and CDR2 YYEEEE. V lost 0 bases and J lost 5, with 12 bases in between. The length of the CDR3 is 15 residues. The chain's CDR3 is CASSLEERWDNEQFF. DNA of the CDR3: TGTGCCAGCAGCTTGGAAGAGAGATGGGACAATGAGCAGTTCTTC.

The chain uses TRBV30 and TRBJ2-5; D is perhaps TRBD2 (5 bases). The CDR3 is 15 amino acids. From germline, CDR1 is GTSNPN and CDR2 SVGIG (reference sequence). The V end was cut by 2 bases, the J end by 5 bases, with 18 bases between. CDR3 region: CAWSRGYGILETQYF. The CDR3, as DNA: TGTGCCTGGAGTCGGGGATACGGGATTCTGGAGACCCAGTACTTC.

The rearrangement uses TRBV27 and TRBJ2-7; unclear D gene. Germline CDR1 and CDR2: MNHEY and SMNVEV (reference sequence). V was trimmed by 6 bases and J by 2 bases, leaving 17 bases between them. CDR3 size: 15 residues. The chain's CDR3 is CASRVTEKHPYEQYF. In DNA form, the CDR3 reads TGTGCCAGCAGGGTTACAGAGAAACACCCCTACGAGCAGTACTTC.

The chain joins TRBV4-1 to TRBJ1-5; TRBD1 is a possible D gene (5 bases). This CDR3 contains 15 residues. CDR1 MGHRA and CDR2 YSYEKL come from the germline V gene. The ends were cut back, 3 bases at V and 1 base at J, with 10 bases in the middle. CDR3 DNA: TGCGCCAGCAGCCATGAAGACAGCAGCAATCAGCCCCAGCATTTT. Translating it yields CASSHEDSSNQPQHF.

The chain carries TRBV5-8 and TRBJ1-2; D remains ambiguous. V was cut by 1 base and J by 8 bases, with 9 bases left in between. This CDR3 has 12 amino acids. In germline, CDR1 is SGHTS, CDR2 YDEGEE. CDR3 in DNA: TGTGCCAGCAGCTTGACGGGAGGCGGCTACACCTTC. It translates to CASSLTGGGYTF.

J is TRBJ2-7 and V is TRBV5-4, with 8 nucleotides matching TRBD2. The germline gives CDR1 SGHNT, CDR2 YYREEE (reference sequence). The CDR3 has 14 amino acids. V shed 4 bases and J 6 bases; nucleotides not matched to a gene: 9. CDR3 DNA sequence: TGTGCCAGCAGCCGGGAAGGACTAGCTTCCGAGCAGTACTTC. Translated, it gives CASSREGLASEQYF.

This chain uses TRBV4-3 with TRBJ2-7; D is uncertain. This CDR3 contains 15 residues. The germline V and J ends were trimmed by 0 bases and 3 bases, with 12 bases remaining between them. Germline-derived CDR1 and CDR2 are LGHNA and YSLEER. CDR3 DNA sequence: TGCGCCAGCAGCCAAGAAAGGATAATGGACTACGAGCAGTACTTC. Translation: CASSQERIMDYEQYF.

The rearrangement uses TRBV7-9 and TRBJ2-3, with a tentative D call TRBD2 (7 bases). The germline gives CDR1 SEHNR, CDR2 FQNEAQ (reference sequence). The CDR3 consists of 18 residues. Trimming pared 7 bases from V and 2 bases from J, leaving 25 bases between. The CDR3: CASTQAVAGARATDTQYF. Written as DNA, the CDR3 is TGTGCCAGCACCCAAGCCGTGGCGGGGGCTAGAGCCACAGATACGCAGTATTTT.